The next 18 T cell receptor beta chains were all read from a single sample in a study of blood T cell repertoires in COVID-19. Repertoires were generated with immunoSEQ multiplex PCR, while TCRdb's copy carries only in-frame clones and drops some. The profile shows some 170,000 clones, around 90% of them singletons. The sample was peripheral blood. The receptor set was obtained from a woman aged 50 to 65 with acute or convalescent COVID-19.

V and J are TRBV6-5 and TRBJ1-2; D possibly corresponds to TRBD1 (6 bases). V was trimmed by 7 bases and J by 3 bases, leaving 18 bases between them. CDR1 is MNHEY, CDR2 SVGAGI, per germline. The CDR3 has 15 residues. In nucleotides, the CDR3 is TGTGCCAGCACCGACGGGTGGGGGCGAGACTATGGCTACACCTTC. This encodes CASTDGWGRDYGYTF.

The V gene is TRBV7-2, the J gene TRBJ1-3; 7 bases line up with TRBD1. J lost 2 bases, V lost 5 bases, and 6 bases had no gene match. The CDR3 covers 15 residues. Looked up from germline, CDR1 is SGHTA and CDR2 is FQGNSA. CDR3 nucleotides: TGTGCCAGCAGCCCAGACAGGGCACCTGGAAACACCATATATTTT. It translates to CASSPDRAPGNTIYF.

The rearrangement links TRBV6-5 to TRBJ1-2; the D is unclear. Germline V CDR1 and CDR2: MNHEY, SVGAGI. The ends were cut back, 2 bases at V and 2 bases at J, with 6 bases in the middle. This CDR3 region has 13 residues. The CDR3, as DNA: TGTGCCAGCAGTTACGGCGGGAACTATGGCTACACCTTC. Translation: CASSYGGNYGYTF.

This chain joins TRBV30 and TRBJ1-5; 12 nucleotides line up with TRBD1. The CDR3 totals 16 residues. V lost 7 bases to trimming and J lost 7 bases; unmatched junction nucleotides: 14. CDR1 and CDR2 from the germline V gene are GTSNPN and SVGIG (reference sequence). CDR3 DNA: TGTGCCTATAACAACGGGGCCGGGACAGGGGGCCAGCCCCAGCATTTT. It codes for CAYNNGAGTGGQPQHF.

The chain employs TRBV7-8 and TRBJ2-1; TRBD1 matches at 7 bases. The CDR3 runs 15 residues. Germline V gives CDR1 SGHVS, CDR2 FQNEAQ. J was trimmed by 4 bases and V by 5 bases; bases with no gene match: 8. CDR3 sequence: CASSRIRGYYNEQFF. As DNA, the CDR3 is TGTGCCAGCAGCCGTATCAGGGGGTATTACAATGAGCAGTTCTTC.

This chain uses TRBV19 with TRBJ1-4; D is perhaps TRBD1 (6 bases). Germline CDR1 reads LNHDA; CDR2 reads SQIVND (reference sequence). Trimming took 0 bases from V and 3 from J, leaving 8 bases between them. The CDR3 totals 15 residues. CDR3 region: CASSIDRQANEKLFF. CDR3 DNA sequence: TGTGCCAGTAGTATAGATCGACAGGCTAATGAAAAACTGTTTTTT.

This chain joins TRBV2 and TRBJ1-5; D remains unclear. Trimming shortened V by 1 base and J by 0 bases, and 7 bases separated the two germline ends. This CDR3 contains 15 residues. From germline, CDR1 is SNHLY and CDR2 FYNNEI. Here the CDR3 reads CASSEGHYSNQPQHF. The CDR3 DNA reads as TGTGCCAGCAGTGAAGGGCACTATAGCAATCAGCCCCAGCATTTT.

The chain recombines TRBV27 with TRBJ2-7; 7 bases match TRBD1. The germline CDR1 and CDR2 sequences are MNHEY and SMNVEV (reference sequence). With V trimmed by 7 bases and J by 1 base, 4 bases remained unmatched. The CDR3 is 13 amino acids. The CDR3 sequence: CASTRQGSYEQYF. For the CDR3, the DNA is TGTGCCAGCACCCGACAGGGATCCTACGAGCAGTACTTC.

This chain links TRBV19 with TRBJ1-1, with 8 nucleotides matching TRBD1. The CDR3 is 15 amino acids. Trimming cost V 5 bases and J 4 bases; bases outside gene matches: 9. Germline values: CDR1 LNHDA, CDR2 SQIVND (reference sequence). The CDR3: CASSPGQGIVTEAFF. CDR3 sequence (DNA): TGTGCCAGTAGTCCCGGACAGGGTATCGTCACTGAAGCTTTCTTT.

The chain has TRBV7-8 and TRBJ1-5; D unclear. This CDR3 spans 16 amino acids. V lost 5 bases to trimming and J lost 4 bases, with 18 bases between them. Germline lookup yields CDR1 SGHVS and CDR2 FQNEAQ. This CDR3 reads CASSRTRGLLNQPQHF. The CDR3 nucleotides read TGTGCCAGCAGCCGGACCCGGGGTTTATTGAATCAGCCCCAGCATTTT.

The chain joins TRBV6-2 or TRBV6-3 to TRBJ1-2; TRBD1 agrees at 8 bases. The CDR3 sequence is 14 residues long. Losses at the gene ends were 4 bases for V and 0 bases for J; bases not matched to a gene: 1. From germline, CDR1 is MNHEY and CDR2 SVGEGT. The CDR3 region is CASSSDRANYGYTF. CDR3 nucleotides: TGTGCCAGCAGTTCGGACAGGGCTAACTATGGCTACACCTTC.

The chain joins TRBV20-1 to TRBJ1-2; TRBD1 matches at 8 bases. Germline CDR1 DFQATT, CDR2 SNEGSKA (reference sequence). V lost 6 bases to trimming and J lost 8 bases; unmatched junction nucleotides: 11. The CDR3 covers 13 residues. The CDR3 nucleotides are TGCAGTGCCAGTCCCCAGACAGGGGAGGGCTACACCTTC. Amino acid sequence: CSASPQTGEGYTF.

The chain carries TRBV29-1 and TRBJ1-1; TRBD1 agrees at 7 bases. There are 14 residues in the CDR3. CDR1 SQVTM and CDR2 ANQGSEA come from the germline V gene. The V segment lost 0 bases and the J segment 8 bases; nucleotides outside the gene matches: 9. DNA of the CDR3: TGCAGCGTTGAAGAACAGGGGAGCGGGCGGGAAGCTTTCTTT. Translation gives CSVEEQGSGREAFF.

The rearrangement joins TRBV13 to TRBJ2-3, with 11 nucleotides matching TRBD2. The trim removed 5 bases at V and 2 bases at J, leaving 18 bases unmatched. CDR1 and CDR2 from the germline V gene are PRHDT and FYEKMQ (reference sequence). The CDR3 consists of 20 residues. Here the CDR3 reads CASSPTEVSGRAEDTDTQYF. The CDR3 DNA sequence: TGTGCCAGCAGCCCTACTGAGGTTAGCGGGAGGGCCGAGGACACAGATACGCAGTATTTT. The full variable domain, completed using reference TRBV13 and TRBJ2-3, is AAGVIQSPRHLIKEKRETATLKCYPIPRHDTVYWYQQGPGQDPQFLISFYEKMQSDKGSIPDRFSAQQFSDYHSELNMSSLELGDSALYFCASSPTEVSGRAEDTDTQYFGPGTRLTVL.

Concerning this clone itself: Other nucleotide sequences in the sample specify the same CDR3. The chain links TRBV5-1 to TRBJ1-6; 8 bases map to TRBD1. Germline assignment: CDR1 SGHRS and CDR2 YFSETQ. The CDR3 is 15 amino acids. Unmatched junction bases numbered 0, after V lost 0 bases and J lost 4 bases. The CDR3 spells CASSLGQGYNSPLHF. The CDR3 DNA follows: TGCGCCAGCAGCTTGGGACAGGGGTATAATTCACCCCTCCACTTT.

V and J are TRBV11-2 and TRBJ2-7; 9 bases are a match to TRBD1. This CDR3 has 17 residues. Trimming removed 0 bases from V and 2 bases from J; junction bases left unmatched: 8. Per germline, CDR1 SGHAT and CDR2 FQNNGV. CDR3 in amino acids: CASSLDTGTGSTYEQYF. As DNA, the CDR3 is TGTGCCAGCAGCTTAGATACCGGGACAGGGTCCACCTACGAGCAGTACTTC.

The chain recombines TRBV11-2 with TRBJ2-1; 7 nucleotides match TRBD2. V lost 1 base, J lost 8 bases, and 14 bases stayed unmatched. CDR3 length: 17 amino acids. Germline V gene lookup returns CDR1 SGHAT and CDR2 FQNNGV. CDR3 nucleotide sequence: TGTGCCAGCAGCTTAGGGTCAGCGGGGACGGACCACGATGAGCAGTTCTTC. Translation gives CASSLGSAGTDHDEQFF.

This sequence joins TRBV30 and TRBJ1-2; D is uncertain. The CDR3 consists of 12 residues. Germline lookup yields CDR1 GTSNPN and CDR2 SVGIG (reference sequence). V lost 7 bases, J lost 6 bases, and 15 bases lay in between. The CDR3 here is CASWVGLHGYTF. DNA of the CDR3: TGTGCCTCCTGGGTGGGCCTACATGGCTACACCTTC. Full variable domain (rest looked up from reference TRBV30 and TRBJ1-2): SQTIHQWPATLVQPVGSPLSLECTVEGTSNPNLYWYRQAAGRGLQLLFYSVGIGQISSEVPQNLSASRPQDRQFILSSKKLLLSDSGFYLCASWVGLHGYTFGSGTRLTVV.